A single TCR beta chain is shown here with its context. There are a few counts of this clone. Which antigen it targets is not known. Qualities for individual bases were not recorded, and no much larger clone is one base off. The immunoSEQ Assay, a bias-controlled multiplex PCR, was used to amplify TCRbeta CDR3 regions from genomic DNA. The paper's processing steps were these. Within the assay, amplification of reference gene primers was used to estimate how many nucleated cells each sample contained. To quantify the absolute abundance of each unique TCRbeta CDR3 rearrangement, sequence reads were collapsed and filtered. For each sample, productive Simpson clonality was calculated as the square root of Simpson's diversity index across productive rearrangements. TCRdb holds this immuneACCESS table with in-frame rearrangements only. Some clones are missing; in checked studies, unresolved V genes explain under half, and the rest has no known cause. V and J calls and clone size are those listed in that table; D and trimming were worked out from the DNA. Across this sample there are under 350,000 clones, with over 80% seen only once. The top ten clones comprise 4.6% of the sample.

Another Seattle source contributed samples from volunteer blood donors who had recovered from COVID-19. Whole blood was collected in K2EDTA tubes by collaborating institutions according to the institutions' own protocols. Collaborator samples were shipped for TCRbeta analysis as frozen whole blood, isolated PBMCs, or DNA extracted from either sample type. The data belong to a study of blood T cell repertoires in COVID-19 (dated by TCRdb to about 2020). Regarding the complete study: Collaborator samples came from the United States, Italy and Spain and covered acute and convalescent phases of COVID-19. Nearly every sample came with metadata listing a de-identified subject ID, COVID-19 status, age in years and sex. The samples were drawn from two sources: the first 160 participants of the ongoing ImmuneRACE study, and 950 to 1,500 subjects contributed by 6 global collaborators. The material from the prospective study consisted of cDNA or gDNA derived from T cells, B-cell-depleted T cells, or PBMCs. The repertoires were made available in a free public database intended to serve as a resource for research on the immune response to SARS-CoV-2. Where available, HLA class I and class II types were taken from metadata supplied by the sample provider and were not determined by assay-based typing. Subjects who had been exposed to COVID-19, were actively infected with it, or had recovered from it provided the deeply sampled blood TCRbeta repertoires that made up the dataset.

The study at large found these results: Clinical and demographic metadata were provided uncurated, with the amount varying by source and participant.

Cut back by 2 bases and 1 base, the V and J ends lie 17 bases apart. The CDR3 goes from the cysteine to the phenylalanine over 16 residues. Left in the record is the CDR3 DNA by itself, 48 bases read in frame from the first base. For CDR1 and CDR2, the germline V gene lists SQVTM and ANQGSEA. The rearrangement combines TRBV29-1 with TRBJ1-1; 5 matching bases give a weak D call of TRBD1. Sequencing was performed on peripheral blood. The TCR was taken from a man aged 60 to 69 who had recovered from COVID-19. DNA sequence: TGCAGCGTTGAAACAGGACGGGCGCTGAAGAACACTGAAGCTTTCTTT. This is translated as CSVETGRALKNTEAFF.